What follows is one T cell receptor beta chain and its context. This clone was seen a few times. Its antigen specificity is not known. No base qualities exist here, and no much larger clone lies one base off it. Via the germline V gene, CDR1 is MDHEN and CDR2 SYDVKM. The V and J ends are trimmed by 5 bases and 0 bases, leaving 8 bases between them. The CDR3 sequence holds 14 residues, the cysteine and phenylalanine included. CDR3 DNA is the only sequence kept; it has 42 bases, read in frame from the first base. This sample is part of a study of blood T cell repertoires in COVID-19 (dated by TCRdb to the early 2020s). Notes on the research overall: Samples covering the acute and convalescent phases of COVID-19 were provided by collaborators in the United States, Italy and Spain. Deeply sampled blood TCRbeta repertoires from subjects exposed to, actively infected with, or recovered from COVID-19 were included in the dataset. The material from the prospective study consisted of cDNA or gDNA derived from T cells, B-cell-depleted T cells, or PBMCs. Nearly every sample came with metadata listing a de-identified subject ID, COVID-19 status, age in years and sex. Samples came from the ongoing ImmuneRACE study (first 160 participants) plus 1,254 subjects from 6 global collaborators. Where available, HLA class I and class II types were taken from metadata supplied by the sample provider and were not determined by assay-based typing. The repertoires were released in a freely available public database intended as a resource for research on the immune response to SARS-CoV-2. Study-wide findings and limitations: How much clinical and demographic metadata was included differed by source and by participant, and the metadata was provided uncurated.

In the prospective study, participants were roughly 18 to 100 years old, resided in 24 geographic areas of the United States, and were enrolled through a virtual design. In the prospective study, cohorts were assigned on the basis of participant-reported clinical history obtained from a screening survey and a study questionnaire. For ImmuneRACE Cohort 3, a participant was defined as recovered based on two consecutive negative NP/OP PCR tests, clearance by a healthcare professional, or resolution of symptoms. Each participant in the prospective study had whole blood, serum and a nasopharyngeal or oropharyngeal swab collected by mobile phlebotomists. Prospective study participants could optionally give additional blood draws and questionnaires over an approximately 2-month period. Before DNA extraction, prospective study blood samples were shipped either frozen or at room temperature. TCRbeta CDR3 regions were amplified from genomic DNA using the immunoSEQ Assay, a bias-controlled multiplex PCR. The published analysis was carried out like this. The number of nucleated cells in each sample was estimated by amplification of reference gene primers within the assay. Sequence reads were collapsed and filtered to measure the absolute abundance of every unique TCRbeta CDR3 rearrangement. For each sample, productive Simpson clonality was calculated as the square root of Simpson's diversity index across productive rearrangements. This immuneACCESS table, as held by TCRdb, lists in-frame sequences with V and J called but not all clones. Of the missing ones, under half trace to an unresolved V gene in checked studies; the others have no known cause. The D gene and trimming were derived from the DNA, and the V and J assignments and clone size from that table. The sample has 250,000 to 350,000 clones on record, roughly 86% of them singletons. 8% to 9% of the sample is in the top ten clones.

Sequencing was carried out using PBMCs or T cells enriched from blood (not recorded which). The clonotype was recovered from a woman aged 18-29 years who had recovered from COVID-19. Rearrangement joined TRBV28 to TRBJ1-5; TRBD1 might be the D gene, on 6 matching bases. The base sequence is TGTGCCAGCAGTCACAGGGTTAGCAATCAGCCCCAGCATTTT. It translates as CASSHRVSNQPQHF.